These T cell receptor beta chains were read from a single sample in a study of T cell responses to AZD1222 COVID-19 vaccine. Here immunoSEQ multiplex PCR was the method, and the copy in TCRdb shows in-frame clones only, minus some. The repertoire has 150,000 to 200,000 clones, 88% of them found once; the top ten carry 5.5%. Material: peripheral blood, obtained on day 0 of AZD1222 vaccination. The receptors here all came from an adult in good health. Each CDR3 is given with its conserved first and last residue. A D gene is named only where the DNA matches it firmly. Expanded clones get a size class; other rows say once, few or many, or leave the size out.

v_gene,j_gene,abundance,d_gene,CDR3aa,CDR3nt
TRBV5-1,TRBJ2-5,-,TRBD1,CASSFGTAGGETQYF,TGCGCCAGCAGCTTCGGCACAGCAGGGGGAGAGACCCAGTACTTC
TRBV7-2,TRBJ2-1,-,-,CASSLDYYNEQFF,TGTGCCAGCAGCTTAGACTACTACAATGAGCAGTTCTTC
TRBV4-3,TRBJ2-1,-,-,CASSQGGEKSYNEQFF,TGCGCCAGCAGCCAAGGAGGTGAGAAATCCTACAATGAGCAGTTCTTC
TRBV5-1,TRBJ1-2,few,-,CASSIPGPNYGYTF,TGCGCCAGCAGCATTCCGGGGCCTAACTATGGCTACACCTTC
TRBV20-1,TRBJ2-5,-,-,CSVHRGETQYF,TGCAGTGTCCACCGGGGAGAGACCCAGTACTTC
TRBV19,TRBJ1-3,once,TRBD1,CASSIGQGIGNTIYF,TGTGCCAGTAGTATAGGACAGGGGATCGGAAACACCATATATTTT
TRBV7-9,TRBJ2-3,-,TRBD2,CASSSGLGTDTQYF,TGTGCCAGCAGCTCGGGACTAGGCACAGATACGCAGTATTTT
TRBV5-6,TRBJ1-2,-,TRBD1,CASSALDRGGFRYGYTF,TGTGCCAGCAGCGCTTTGGACAGGGGCGGCTTTAGATATGGCTACACCTTC
TRBV6-5,TRBJ2-3,-,-,CASSRSTDTQYF,TGTGCCAGCAGTCGTTCGACAGATACGCAGTATTTT
TRBV29-1,TRBJ1-3,-,-,CSVAPGEPGNTIYF,TGCAGCGTTGCGCCCGGGGAACCTGGAAACACCATATATTTT
TRBV6-2/TRBV6-3,TRBJ1-5,-,-,CASSWGGAASNQPQHF,TGTGCCAGCAGTTGGGGTGGGGCAGCTAGCAATCAGCCCCAGCATTTT
TRBV15,TRBJ2-1,-,-,CATSRDGGFSYNEQFF,TGTGCCACCAGCAGAGATGGGGGCTTCTCCTACAATGAGCAGTTCTTC
TRBV15,TRBJ2-7,-,-,CATSRDGRGEQYF,TGTGCCACCAGCAGAGATGGGCGGGGCGAGCAGTACTTC
TRBV23-1,TRBJ1-4,-,TRBD1,CASSQSGQGAGKLFF,TGCGCCAGCAGTCAATCGGGGCAGGGGGCTGGAAAACTGTTTTTT
TRBV4-3,TRBJ2-2,-,-,CASSRNVGELFF,TGCGCCAGCAGCCGAAACGTCGGGGAGCTGTTTTTT
TRBV9,TRBJ2-7,-,TRBD2,CASSIDAGGDYEQYF,TGTGCCAGCAGCATAGATGCCGGGGGGGACTACGAGCAGTACTTC
TRBV7-7,TRBJ2-2,once,-,CASSQRTAGTGELFF,TGTGCTAGCAGCCAAAGGACAGCGGGCACCGGGGAGCTGTTTTTT
TRBV4-1,TRBJ1-2,-,-,CASSQANKPYEGYTF,TGCGCCAGCAGCCAAGCAAACAAGCCCTATGAAGGCTACACCTTC
TRBV28,TRBJ1-5,-,-,CASRSVAQHF,TGTGCCAGCAGGTCCGTGGCCCAGCATTTT
TRBV7-2,TRBJ1-1,-,-,CASSLAEVGGGTEAFF,TGTGCCAGCAGTCTCGCGGAAGTGGGGGGCGGCACTGAAGCTTTCTTT
TRBV28,TRBJ1-2,once,-,CASRLTSRGQYGYTF,TGTGCCAGCAGACTTACAAGCAGGGGTCAGTATGGCTACACCTTC
TRBV19,TRBJ2-1,-,-,CASRGSAENEQFF,TGTGCCAGTCGGGGCAGCGCAGAGAATGAGCAGTTCTTC
TRBV7-2,TRBJ1-2,-,TRBD1,CASSPGGRGGNYGYTF,TGTGCCAGCAGCCCGGGGGGAAGAGGGGGCAACTATGGCTACACCTTC
TRBV6-5,TRBJ2-7,-,TRBD1,CASRPGQGTYEQYF,TGTGCCAGCAGACCGGGACAGGGGACCTACGAGCAGTACTTC
TRBV7-2,TRBJ1-6,-,TRBD1,CASSSNRGSSYNSPLHF,TGTGCCAGCAGCTCGAACAGGGGGAGCTCCTATAATTCACCCCTCCACTTT
TRBV5-4,TRBJ1-6,once,-,CASSLLGSPLHF,TGTGCCAGCAGCTTACTTGGATCACCCCTCCACTTT
TRBV6-1,TRBJ2-1,-,TRBD2,CASSGSSGRGSNEQFF,TGTGCCAGCAGTGGCTCTAGCGGTAGGGGCTCCAATGAGCAGTTCTTC
TRBV9,TRBJ2-3,once,-,CASSVAVGTDTQYF,TGTGCCAGCAGCGTAGCAGTGGGCACAGATACGCAGTATTTT
TRBV9,TRBJ1-1,-,-,CASSTGQNTEAFF,TGTGCCAGCAGCACAGGACAGAACACTGAAGCTTTCTTT
TRBV28,TRBJ1-2,-,-,CASSFPGAEVPLNYGYTF,TGTGCCAGCAGTTTCCCGGGGGCGGAGGTTCCCTTGAACTATGGCTACACCTTC
TRBV7-2,TRBJ2-3,-,-,CASSSGQSTDTQYF,TGTGCCAGCAGCTCTGGACAGAGCACAGATACGCAGTATTTT
TRBV7-2,TRBJ2-7,-,-,CASSPQDPKVGSYEQYF,TGTGCCAGCAGCCCCCAGGACCCCAAAGTGGGCTCCTACGAGCAGTACTTC
TRBV28,TRBJ2-1,-,-,CASSWGQYNEQFF,TGTGCCAGCAGCTGGGGGCAGTACAATGAGCAGTTCTTC
TRBV28,TRBJ1-5,once,-,CASSLTGAAQHF,TGTGCCAGCAGTTTAACCGGGGCGGCCCAGCATTTT
TRBV27,TRBJ1-2,-,-,CASSRGYTF,TGTGCCAGCAGTAGGGGCTACACCTTC
TRBV5-4,TRBJ1-2,-,TRBD1,CASTRDSQNYGYTF,TGTGCCAGCACCCGGGACAGCCAAAACTATGGCTACACCTTC
TRBV5-6,TRBJ1-5,-,-,CASSLGVGNGNQPQHF,TGTGCCAGCAGCTTGGGTGTCGGGAACGGCAATCAGCCCCAGCATTTT
TRBV7-2,TRBJ2-3,-,TRBD2,CASSLDGRTSPTDTQYF,TGTGCCAGCAGCTTAGACGGGAGGACCTCCCCCACAGATACGCAGTATTTT
TRBV29-1,TRBJ2-1,-,-,CSVTKRDEQFF,TGCAGCGTGACTAAGCGGGATGAGCAGTTCTTC
TRBV6-5,TRBJ1-3,once,TRBD1,CASSYSNRGNGIYF,TGTGCCAGCAGTTACTCAAACAGGGGAAATGGCATATATTTT
TRBV19,TRBJ1-5,-,-,CASSIEGLGQPQHF,TGTGCCAGTAGTATTGAGGGGTTGGGTCAGCCCCAGCATTTT
TRBV7-8,TRBJ2-3,-,-,CASTRRDISTDTQYF,TGTGCCAGCACCCGCCGGGACATTAGCACAGATACGCAGTATTTT
TRBV9,TRBJ1-1,few,-,CASSVVEQGAFF,TGTGCCAGCAGCGTAGTGGAACAGGGAGCTTTCTTT
TRBV6-5,TRBJ1-1,-,TRBD1,CASSSRTGMTEAFF,TGTGCCAGCAGTTCCCGGACAGGGATGACTGAAGCTTTCTTT
TRBV11-2,TRBJ2-2,-,-,CASSLQYPRHLNTGELFF,TGTGCCAGCAGCTTACAATACCCCCGACACTTGAACACCGGGGAGCTGTTTTTT
TRBV15,TRBJ2-5,-,TRBD2,CATSRGGERGGETQYF,TGTGCCACCAGCAGAGGGGGCGAGCGGGGGGGAGAGACCCAGTACTTC
TRBV2,TRBJ1-4,-,-,CASSAGRGEKLFF,TGTGCCAGCAGTGCGGGGCGCGGGGAAAAACTGTTTTTT
TRBV10-3,TRBJ1-6,-,-,CAISDGPSTLNNNSPLHF,TGTGCCATCAGTGACGGCCCTTCGACACTGAACAATAATTCACCCCTCCACTTT